The clone carrying this T cell receptor (beta chain) has more than one count but fewer than ten. Its antigen remains unknown. These data belong to a study of beta chain features in type 1 diabetes. The study's findings and limits: Shorter templates might be favored by PCR, equally in patients and controls.

Every donor had blood drawn once into heparin, approximately 0.11 L on average. V was clipped by 3 bases and J by 2 bases, with 12 bases between them. The CDR3 sequence is 15 residues long. The V gene's germline CDR1 is SGHTA and CDR2 FQGNSA. Every bit of the isolated RNA underwent reverse transcription, so sequencing read expressed TCRB transcripts. Only in-frame clones appear in the TCRdb table, and some are missing; sequencing was by immunoSEQ multiplex PCR. Here the sample spans 250,000 to 400,000 clones, around 15% being singletons. The chain links TRBV7-2 to TRBJ2-3, with a weak D call TRBD2 (5 bases). The clonotype comes from a man aged 30 to 39 in good health. Sequencing was performed on central memory CD4+ T cells from blood. This CDR3 reads CASSLAPGFTDTQYF. In DNA form, the CDR3 reads TGTGCCAGCAGCTTGGCGCCGGGATTCACAGATACGCAGTATTTT. The full variable domain, in which reference TRBV7-2 and TRBJ2-3 provide the parts outside the CDR3, is GAGVSQSPSNKVTEKGKDVELRCDPISGHTALYWYRQSLGQGLEFLIYFQGNSAPDKSGLPSDRFSAERTGGSVSTLTIQRTQQEDSAVYLCASSLAPGFTDTQYFGPGTRLTVL.